Listed below are T cell receptor beta chains from one sample, sequenced in a study of blood T cell repertoires in COVID-19. Sequenced by immunoSEQ multiplex PCR; TCRdb stores in-frame clones only, minus some. The data hold around 300,000 clones, with approximately 91% observed a single time. Sequencing input: peripheral blood. The receptors come from a woman aged 40 to 49 who had recovered from COVID-19. Each CDR3 is given with its conserved first and last residue. A D gene is named only where the DNA matches it firmly.

d_gene: -; v_gene: TRBV11-3; j_gene: TRBJ2-1; CDR3aa: CASSLEQGSEQFF
d_gene: -; v_gene: TRBV19; j_gene: TRBJ2-7; CDR3aa: CASRPGADYEQYF
d_gene: TRBD2; v_gene: TRBV19; j_gene: TRBJ2-7; CDR3aa: CASSIRRTSGLGPYEQYF
d_gene: TRBD2; v_gene: TRBV14; j_gene: TRBJ2-1; CDR3aa: CASSQVRVRGRIWNEQFF
d_gene: TRBD1; v_gene: TRBV29-1; j_gene: TRBJ2-5; CDR3aa: CSADGTGGGKTQYF
d_gene: -; v_gene: TRBV12-1; j_gene: TRBJ2-5; CDR3aa: CASSFQREYQETQYF
d_gene: TRBD2; v_gene: TRBV6-4; j_gene: TRBJ2-7; CDR3aa: CASSEEAGVAYEQYF
d_gene: -; v_gene: TRBV12-3/TRBV12-4; j_gene: TRBJ1-2; CDR3aa: CASSPGPTSGYTF
d_gene: -; v_gene: TRBV27; j_gene: TRBJ2-3; CDR3aa: CASGDPTLTVTDTQYF
d_gene: TRBD2; v_gene: TRBV7-3; j_gene: TRBJ2-3; CDR3aa: CASSLKGTSGSASTDTQYF
d_gene: -; v_gene: TRBV7-8; j_gene: TRBJ1-2; CDR3aa: CASSLDGFYGYTF
d_gene: -; v_gene: TRBV6-6; j_gene: TRBJ1-5; CDR3aa: CASSSAMGNQPQHF
d_gene: -; v_gene: TRBV10-3; j_gene: TRBJ1-5; CDR3aa: CAISQGNQPQHF
d_gene: -; v_gene: TRBV2; j_gene: TRBJ2-5; CDR3aa: CASRSQGRANQETQYF
d_gene: -; v_gene: TRBV2; j_gene: TRBJ1-1; CDR3aa: CASSLDSGSDTEAFF
d_gene: TRBD1; v_gene: TRBV10-3; j_gene: TRBJ1-3; CDR3aa: CASAGQGTSGNTIYF
d_gene: -; v_gene: TRBV30; j_gene: TRBJ1-1; CDR3aa: CAWSVDPQGGTEAFF
d_gene: TRBD1; v_gene: TRBV5-1; j_gene: TRBJ2-3; CDR3aa: CASSPGQAPGADTQYF
d_gene: TRBD1; v_gene: TRBV5-1; j_gene: TRBJ1-2; CDR3aa: CASSPGQGVFGYTF
d_gene: -; v_gene: TRBV21-1; j_gene: TRBJ2-7; CDR3aa: CASSKEDRGGSEQYF
d_gene: TRBD2; v_gene: TRBV7-9; j_gene: TRBJ2-7; CDR3aa: CASSFWQGLAAVSYEQYF
d_gene: -; v_gene: TRBV5-8; j_gene: TRBJ1-5; CDR3aa: CASSYETLGQPQHF
d_gene: -; v_gene: TRBV5-1; j_gene: TRBJ2-1; CDR3aa: CASSSRFDEQFF
d_gene: TRBD1; v_gene: TRBV11-2; j_gene: TRBJ2-2; CDR3aa: CASSLRQGAGELFF
d_gene: TRBD2; v_gene: TRBV5-1; j_gene: TRBJ2-5; CDR3aa: CASSSQAGQETQYF
d_gene: -; v_gene: TRBV6-6; j_gene: TRBJ1-1; CDR3aa: CASSYRGSDTEAFF
d_gene: -; v_gene: TRBV7-6; j_gene: TRBJ2-2; CDR3aa: CASSLATTGTGELFF
d_gene: TRBD1; v_gene: TRBV19; j_gene: TRBJ1-1; CDR3aa: CASSSRDRVDTEAFF
d_gene: TRBD2; v_gene: TRBV27; j_gene: TRBJ2-1; CDR3aa: CASSSIAGAYNEQFF
d_gene: -; v_gene: TRBV28; j_gene: TRBJ2-2; CDR3aa: CASRLSMVGELFF
d_gene: TRBD1; v_gene: TRBV19; j_gene: TRBJ2-3; CDR3aa: CASSSTGTGSDTQYF
d_gene: -; v_gene: TRBV3-1/TRBV3-2; j_gene: TRBJ2-1; CDR3aa: CASSPGASRLGEQFF
d_gene: TRBD2; v_gene: TRBV24-1; j_gene: TRBJ2-1; CDR3aa: CATSDTLGTSGKDEQFF
d_gene: -; v_gene: TRBV5-5; j_gene: TRBJ1-1; CDR3aa: CASSLRGQMNTEAFF
d_gene: TRBD1; v_gene: TRBV18; j_gene: TRBJ1-5; CDR3aa: CASSRQGEIGQPQHF
d_gene: -; v_gene: TRBV28; j_gene: TRBJ1-2; CDR3aa: CASSFVSETAYGYTF
d_gene: TRBD1; v_gene: TRBV6-5; j_gene: TRBJ2-2; CDR3aa: CATPGQGTPGELFF
d_gene: TRBD2; v_gene: TRBV18; j_gene: TRBJ2-3; CDR3aa: CASSPASGASTDTQYF
d_gene: TRBD1; v_gene: TRBV11-3; j_gene: TRBJ1-2; CDR3aa: CASSQGQEGYGYTF
d_gene: -; v_gene: TRBV20-1; j_gene: TRBJ2-1; CDR3aa: CSASVNEQFF
d_gene: TRBD1; v_gene: TRBV27; j_gene: TRBJ2-7; CDR3aa: CASSSQGSSYEQYF
d_gene: TRBD2; v_gene: TRBV27; j_gene: TRBJ2-1; CDR3aa: CASSLWFSGSGSYNEQFF
d_gene: -; v_gene: TRBV27; j_gene: TRBJ2-7; CDR3aa: CASSLGGERYEQYF
d_gene: TRBD1; v_gene: TRBV5-5; j_gene: TRBJ2-7; CDR3aa: CASSLAVGRGLYEQYF
d_gene: TRBD1; v_gene: TRBV30; j_gene: TRBJ2-5; CDR3aa: CAWDPGQGFGETQYF
d_gene: TRBD2; v_gene: TRBV14; j_gene: TRBJ2-7; CDR3aa: CASSLLAGQDRQYF
d_gene: -; v_gene: TRBV28; j_gene: TRBJ2-4; CDR3aa: CASSLAKNIQYF
d_gene: -; v_gene: TRBV27; j_gene: TRBJ1-3; CDR3aa: CASSSAGTGNTIYF
d_gene: -; v_gene: TRBV4-1; j_gene: TRBJ1-4; CDR3aa: CASSYTTINEKLFF
d_gene: TRBD2; v_gene: TRBV9; j_gene: TRBJ2-7; CDR3aa: CASSPGGVREPEQYF
d_gene: -; v_gene: TRBV19; j_gene: TRBJ2-6; CDR3aa: CASTPRAGRRSGANVLTF
d_gene: -; v_gene: TRBV30; j_gene: TRBJ2-4; CDR3aa: CAWSVSLAKNIQYF
d_gene: TRBD2; v_gene: TRBV7-2; j_gene: TRBJ2-2; CDR3aa: CASSPRLAGDAGELFF
d_gene: -; v_gene: TRBV30; j_gene: TRBJ2-3; CDR3aa: CAWSVFHTDTQYF
d_gene: TRBD2; v_gene: TRBV30; j_gene: TRBJ2-1; CDR3aa: CAWTGLAFNEQFF